The present T cell receptor beta chain was sequenced within a study of PD-L1 blockade in urothelial cancer. Background on the study: Beginning around 2014, patients received atezolizumab, given as 1,200 mg intravenously every 3 weeks. Twenty-five of 29 patients were men who had bladder-origin urothelial cancer. Blood analysis was done at 3 weeks (second dose) and 6 weeks after treatment began.

Study findings and constraints: Durable benefit accompanied greater 3-week expansion of tumor-associated blood clones.

Clones were read by immunoSEQ multiplex PCR, and TCRdb kept only the in-frame ones, dropping some. The table records 50,000 or so clones, over 70% of them present only once. Trimming removed 3 bases at V and 8 bases at J, with 17 bases between. The CDR3 extends over 15 amino acids. Germline V gene data show CDR1 as SGHRS and CDR2 as YFSETQ. Concerning this clone itself: As yet, its antigen is unknown.

The chain couples TRBV5-1 to TRBJ1-4, with D unresolved. The source of this sequence is a man in his forties with urothelial cancer. The source material was PBMCs, sampled around atezolizumab (anti-PD-L1) treatment. The DNA of the CDR3 is TGCGCCAGCAGCTCGATGGGCGGGGTACAAGAAAAACTGTTTTTT. Protein sequence: CASSSMGGVQEKLFF.